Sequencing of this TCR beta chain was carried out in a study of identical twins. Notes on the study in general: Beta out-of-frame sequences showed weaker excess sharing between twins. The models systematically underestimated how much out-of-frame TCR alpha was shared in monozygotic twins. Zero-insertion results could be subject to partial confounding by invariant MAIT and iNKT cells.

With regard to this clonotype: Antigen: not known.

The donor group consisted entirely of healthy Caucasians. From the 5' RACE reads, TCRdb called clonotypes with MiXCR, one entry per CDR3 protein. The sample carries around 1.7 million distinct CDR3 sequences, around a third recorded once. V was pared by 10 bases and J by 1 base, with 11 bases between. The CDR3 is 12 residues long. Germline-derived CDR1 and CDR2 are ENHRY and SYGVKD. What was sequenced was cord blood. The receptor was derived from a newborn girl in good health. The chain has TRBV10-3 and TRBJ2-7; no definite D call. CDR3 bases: TGTGCCAGCCATAGTCATTCCTACGAGCAGTACTTC. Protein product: CASHSHSYEQYF.